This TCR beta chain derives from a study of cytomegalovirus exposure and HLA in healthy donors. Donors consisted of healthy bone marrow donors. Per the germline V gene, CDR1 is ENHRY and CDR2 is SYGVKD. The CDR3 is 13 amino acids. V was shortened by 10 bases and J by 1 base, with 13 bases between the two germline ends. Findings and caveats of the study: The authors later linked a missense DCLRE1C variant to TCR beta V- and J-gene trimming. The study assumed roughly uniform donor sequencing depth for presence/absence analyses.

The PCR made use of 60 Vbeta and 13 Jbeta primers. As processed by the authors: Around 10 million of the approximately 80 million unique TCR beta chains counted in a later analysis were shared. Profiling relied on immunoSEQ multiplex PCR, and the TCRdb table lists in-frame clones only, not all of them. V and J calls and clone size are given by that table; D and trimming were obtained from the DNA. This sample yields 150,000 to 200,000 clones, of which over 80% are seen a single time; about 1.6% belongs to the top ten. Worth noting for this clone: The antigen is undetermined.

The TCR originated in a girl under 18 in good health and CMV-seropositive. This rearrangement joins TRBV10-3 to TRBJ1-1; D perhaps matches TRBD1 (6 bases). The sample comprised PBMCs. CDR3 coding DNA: TGTGCCACCGACCGACAGGAGAACACTGAAGCTTTCTTT. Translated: CATDRQENTEAFF.